This is a list of T cell receptor beta chains from one sample in a study of T cells in Graves' hyperthyroidism and ophthalmopathy. One entry per CDR3 protein, called by TCRdb with MiXCR from the multiplex PCR reads. The data hold 450,000 to 700,000 distinct CDR3 sequences, with just over 45% observed a single time. Sequenced sample: peripheral blood or thyroid tissue (not recorded which). These receptors originate from a woman aged 18-29 years with Graves' hyperthyroidism. Each CDR3 is given without its conserved first and last residue. Size is omitted from some rows. Given values are once, few, many or a class for expanded clones.

ASTPGGIRNSPLH	TRBV7-2	TRBJ1-6	many
ASSEDRAGGGETQY	TRBV2	TRBJ2-5	.
AIGTDNQPQY	TRBV10-3	TRBJ2-5	.
ASSNRAGDGGETQY	TRBV7-2	TRBJ2-5	.
ASGGGLAGNNEQF	TRBV12-3/TRBV12-4	TRBJ2-1	once
SATRTAQETQY	TRBV20-1	TRBJ2-5	many
ASSFDSSYNEQF	TRBV5-6	TRBJ2-1	.
ASSYSGLGTANYGYT	TRBV7-8	TRBJ1-2	.
ASSAPGLALGEKLF	TRBV7-9	TRBJ1-4	.
AISGIPGYNEQY	TRBV10-3	TRBJ2-7	.
ASSLRAGGRLGNEKLF	TRBV12-3/TRBV12-4	TRBJ1-4	few
ASSDEINTEAF	TRBV2	TRBJ1-1	many
ASSLGIKFSNNGKLF	TRBV5-6	TRBJ1-4	.
SVEGQSGQGSNEQY	TRBV29-1	TRBJ2-7	.
ASSLLARSGEQY	TRBV7-9	TRBJ2-7	many
ASGPLAGASQPQH	TRBV2	TRBJ1-5	many
SATKDRDTEAF	TRBV20-1	TRBJ1-1	.
SVDGGQYRGYT	TRBV29-1	TRBJ1-2	.
AIRQGEMNTEAF	TRBV10-3	TRBJ1-1	many
ASSLFDRVEDEH	TRBV5-1	TRBJ1-5	once
ASSESRGAGVQF	TRBV5-1	.	.
ASSGARLNYGYT	TRBV2	TRBJ1-2	many
ASSEYNGAAGPTQETQY	TRBV25-1	TRBJ2-5	once